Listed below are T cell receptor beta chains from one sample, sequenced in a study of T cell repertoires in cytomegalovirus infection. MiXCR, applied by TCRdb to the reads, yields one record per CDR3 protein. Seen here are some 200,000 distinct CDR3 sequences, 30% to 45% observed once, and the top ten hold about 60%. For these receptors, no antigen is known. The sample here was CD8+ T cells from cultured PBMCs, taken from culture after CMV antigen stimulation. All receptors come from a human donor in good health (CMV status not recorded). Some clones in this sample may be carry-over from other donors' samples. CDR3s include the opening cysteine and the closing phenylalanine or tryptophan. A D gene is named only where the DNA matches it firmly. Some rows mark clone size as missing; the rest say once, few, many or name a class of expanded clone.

cdr3_nt: TGTGCCAGCAGTTACTTCCCTCCGGGACAGGTATCCTACGAGCAGTACTTC; cdr3_aa: CASSYFPPGQVSYEQYF; clone_size: NA; d_call: TRBD1; j_call: TRBJ2-7; v_call: TRBV6-8
cdr3_nt: TGTGCCAGCAGTACCACTTGGACGGAGACCTACGAGCAGTACTTC; cdr3_aa: CASSTTWTETYEQYF; clone_size: NA; d_call: NA; j_call: TRBJ2-7; v_call: TRBV27
cdr3_nt: TGTGCCAGCAGCCCGCGGGACGGAGAGGCAGATACGCAGTATTTT; cdr3_aa: CASSPRDGEADTQYF; clone_size: few; d_call: NA; j_call: TRBJ2-3; v_call: TRBV7-6
cdr3_nt: TGTGCCAGCAGCGACACCGACAGATCCTACAATGAGCAGTTCTTC; cdr3_aa: CASSDTDRSYNEQFF; clone_size: NA; d_call: NA; j_call: TRBJ2-1; v_call: TRBV25-1
cdr3_nt: TGTGCCAGCAGTGTTCCCCTCGGAGACGAGCAGTACTTC; cdr3_aa: CASSVPLGDEQYF; clone_size: NA; d_call: NA; j_call: TRBJ2-7; v_call: TRBV12-3/TRBV12-4
cdr3_nt: TGTGCCAGCAGCTTAGTTTCTGGGGCCAACGTCCTGACTTTC; cdr3_aa: CASSLVSGANVLTF; clone_size: few; d_call: NA; j_call: TRBJ2-6; v_call: TRBV7-9
cdr3_nt: TGTGCCAGCAGCCCGCTTGAGGGGGGGAAAAACATTCAGTACTTC; cdr3_aa: CASSPLEGGKNIQYF; clone_size: NA; d_call: NA; j_call: TRBJ2-4; v_call: TRBV7-6
cdr3_nt: TGTGCTAGTGGTTTGGGACTTAATCAGCCCCAGCATTTT; cdr3_aa: CASGLGLNQPQHF; clone_size: NA; d_call: NA; j_call: TRBJ1-5; v_call: TRBV12-5
cdr3_nt: TGTGCCAGCGTCGGGACTCCGCAAGAGACCCAGTACTTC; cdr3_aa: CASVGTPQETQYF; clone_size: NA; d_call: NA; j_call: TRBJ2-5; v_call: TRBV7-9
cdr3_nt: TGTGCCAGCAAAGAGGACAGGGGTAATTCACCCCTCCACTTT; cdr3_aa: CASKEDRGNSPLHF; clone_size: NA; d_call: TRBD1; j_call: TRBJ1-6; v_call: TRBV19
cdr3_nt: TGTGCCAGCAGTTTAATGGGGGGGCAGCCCCAGCATTTT; cdr3_aa: CASSLMGGQPQHF; clone_size: few; d_call: NA; j_call: TRBJ1-5; v_call: TRBV27
cdr3_nt: TGTGCCAGCAGCCCAAATGGCGGCGGTTCAAACATTCAGTACTTC; cdr3_aa: CASSPNGGGSNIQYF; clone_size: many; d_call: NA; j_call: TRBJ2-4; v_call: TRBV7-3
cdr3_nt: TGTGCCAGCAGTTACCTAGCGGGAAAAAACGGGGAGCTGTTTTTT; cdr3_aa: CASSYLAGKNGELFF; clone_size: few; d_call: TRBD2; j_call: TRBJ2-2; v_call: TRBV6-6
cdr3_nt: TGTGCAAGCACCGTCACTAGCGTGAGAGAGTCCTACGAGCAGTACTTC; cdr3_aa: CASTVTSVRESYEQYF; clone_size: NA; d_call: TRBD2; j_call: TRBJ2-7; v_call: TRBV7-6
cdr3_nt: TGTGCCAGCAGCTTAGAAATGGCGGGGGGGTTATTGGATGAGCAGTTCTTC; cdr3_aa: CASSLEMAGGLLDEQFF; clone_size: few; d_call: TRBD2; j_call: TRBJ2-1; v_call: TRBV7-8
cdr3_nt: TGTGCCAGCAGCGAACAATTCTATGGGGCCAACGTCCTGACTTTC; cdr3_aa: CASSEQFYGANVLTF; clone_size: NA; d_call: NA; j_call: TRBJ2-6; v_call: TRBV2
cdr3_nt: TGTGCCAGCAGATTTAGGTGGGAGGGGGGGTGGGATGAGCAGTTCTTC; cdr3_aa: CASRFRWEGGWDEQFF; clone_size: NA; d_call: NA; j_call: TRBJ2-1; v_call: TRBV27
cdr3_nt: TGTGCCAGCAGGACAGGAAGTGTGGCCAACGTCATGACTTTC; cdr3_aa: CASRTGSVANVMTF; clone_size: once; d_call: NA; j_call: TRBJ2-6; v_call: TRBV12-3/TRBV12-4
cdr3_nt: TGCAGCGTTGCCCCGAGCCACCAGAAAACCGGGGAGCTGTTTTTT; cdr3_aa: CSVAPSHQKTGELFF; clone_size: NA; d_call: NA; j_call: TRBJ2-2; v_call: TRBV29-1
cdr3_nt: TGTGCCAGCAGCCAACACGATGTACCGGGACAGGGGTACTATGGCTACACCTTC; cdr3_aa: CASSQHDVPGQGYYGYTF; clone_size: few; d_call: TRBD1; j_call: TRBJ1-2; v_call: TRBV4-2
cdr3_nt: TGTGCCAGCAGCTTACCGGGACAGGGCTCTGGGGCCAACGTCCTGACTTTC; cdr3_aa: CASSLPGQGSGANVLTF; clone_size: NA; d_call: TRBD1; j_call: TRBJ2-6; v_call: TRBV7-9
cdr3_nt: TGTGCCAGCAGTGCGGACAGTAACAATGAGCAGTTCTTC; cdr3_aa: CASSADSNNEQFF; clone_size: few; d_call: NA; j_call: TRBJ2-1; v_call: TRBV12-3/TRBV12-4
cdr3_nt: TGTGCCAGTACGGGACAGGATTTCACTGAAGCTTTCTTT; cdr3_aa: CASTGQDFTEAFF; clone_size: NA; d_call: TRBD1; j_call: TRBJ1-1; v_call: TRBV12-3/TRBV12-4
cdr3_nt: TGTGCCAGCAGCTACCATCCGACCGGGACTAGCGGTTCCACAGATACGCAGTATTTT; cdr3_aa: CASSYHPTGTSGSTDTQYF; clone_size: few; d_call: TRBD2; j_call: TRBJ2-3; v_call: TRBV7-9
cdr3_nt: TGCGCCAGCAGCTCATCGAGACAGGGGGCTCAGGAAGCTTTCTTT; cdr3_aa: CASSSSRQGAQEAFF; clone_size: NA; d_call: TRBD1; j_call: TRBJ1-1; v_call: TRBV5-1
cdr3_nt: TGTGCCAGCAGTTCCTCTCGACTAGCGGAATTCTACAATGAGCAGTTCTTC; cdr3_aa: CASSSSRLAEFYNEQFF; clone_size: few; d_call: TRBD2; j_call: TRBJ2-1; v_call: TRBV28
cdr3_nt: TGTGCCAGCAGCGGGACTAGCGGGAGATTCACCTACAATGAGCAGTTCTTC; cdr3_aa: CASSGTSGRFTYNEQFF; clone_size: NA; d_call: TRBD2; j_call: TRBJ2-1; v_call: TRBV7-6
cdr3_nt: TGCAGTGCTAGAGACCACTACCTAGTCAGCGAGACCCAGTACTTC; cdr3_aa: CSARDHYLVSETQYF; clone_size: few; d_call: NA; j_call: TRBJ2-5; v_call: TRBV20-1
cdr3_nt: TGTGCCAGCTTCCACGGGGAGCTGTTTTTT; cdr3_aa: CASFHGELFF; clone_size: few; d_call: NA; j_call: TRBJ2-2; v_call: TRBV12-3/TRBV12-4
cdr3_nt: TGCAGTGCTTCTAACAGGGGGCAGGGCCCTCTTATCCCCCAGCATTTT; cdr3_aa: CSASNRGQGPLIPQHF; clone_size: NA; d_call: TRBD1; j_call: TRBJ1-5; v_call: TRBV20-1